These T cell receptor beta chains were read from a single sample in a study of patients and donors after allogeneic stem cell transplantation. From the RT-PCR reads, TCRdb called clonotypes with MiXCR, one entry per CDR3 protein. The sample contains around 240,000 distinct CDR3 sequences, 13% to 15% of which appear only once. The specimen sequenced was blood, either unsorted or a sorted T cell fraction (not recorded which). These receptors were obtained from a human donor who was either an allogeneic HSCT recipient or a stem cell or donor lymphocyte infusion donor (not recorded which). It is not recorded whose cells these are; they may come from a transplant donor. The conserved cysteine and the conserved F or W are not part of the CDR3 here. The size field is filled for only some rows; it gives once, few, many or a size class.

j_call clone_size v_call cdr3_aa
TRBJ1-6 - TRBV18 ASSPLPGNSPLH
TRBJ1-5 many TRBV6-2/TRBV6-3 ASTPDRGRNQPQH
TRBJ2-7 many TRBV20-1 SARVGGVEQY
TRBJ1-6 few TRBV6-1 ASRPTGQGNSPLH
TRBJ1-2 few TRBV4-1 ASSHSSSNYGYT
TRBJ2-3 medium-sized TRBV20-1 SAREPLLGSADTQY
TRBJ2-3 many TRBV2 ASSASRDTQY
TRBJ2-1 many TRBV4-3 ASSQLLGGGGYNEQF
TRBJ2-2 few TRBV2 ASSTGRGASTGELF
TRBJ1-1 - TRBV18 ASSNQPLVEAF
TRBJ2-3 many TRBV9 ASSVDYTQY
TRBJ2-3 few TRBV6-2/TRBV6-3 ASSGGSSTDTQY
TRBJ1-3 many TRBV12-3/TRBV12-4 ASSLGANSGNTIY
TRBJ2-2 - TRBV28 AIAKNTGELF
TRBJ2-2 many TRBV11-1 ASSLAGGGHTGELF
TRBJ2-4 few TRBV25-1 ASSDRTWGIQY
TRBJ1-2 few TRBV7-9 ASSLSTGTGHGYT
TRBJ1-2 many TRBV10-3 AIRGDGTLNGYT